The rows below give T cell receptor beta chains drawn from one sample of a study of blood T cells in healthy people across ages. TCRdb reprocessed the 5' RACE reads via MiXCR and lists one record per CDR3 protein. The profile shows about 800,000 distinct CDR3 sequences, more than 45% of them singletons. The sequenced material came from blood. The receptors derive from a man younger than 45 in good health. Both conserved end residues are part of each CDR3. A D gene is named only where the DNA matches it firmly. Rows give clone size only sometimes, using once, few, many, or a class for an expanded clone.

>NA|TRBJ2-7|18|NA|TRBV27
TGTGCCAGCAGTTTATCCCCTCGGGTTAACCAGAGGGGTTACGAGCAGTACTTC
CASSLSPRVNQRGYEQYF
>NA|TRBJ2-1|11|once|TRBV29-1
TGCAGCGCCACGAGGGGGGGAGGGCAGTTCTTC
CSATRGGGQFF
>TRBD2|TRBJ2-1|15|NA|TRBV20-1
TGCAGTGCTGCACTCGGCTCTAGCGGATACAATGAGCAGTTCTTC
CSAALGSSGYNEQFF
>NA|TRBJ2-2|14|NA|TRBV5-1
TGCGCCAGCAGCGTGATGGGGCAGACCGAGGAGCTGTTTTTT
CASSVMGQTEELFF
>NA|TRBJ2-1|13|once|TRBV11-3
TGTGCCAGCAGCCCCTTACTGCTAGGTGAGCAGTTCTTC
CASSPLLLGEQFF
>NA|TRBJ2-5|12|NA|TRBV7-8
TGTGCCAGCAGCTTAGGGGGGGACAAGCAGTACTTC
CASSLGGDKQYF
>NA|TRBJ1-2|15|NA|TRBV3-1
TGTGCCAGCAGCCACGGGACACCTTCTTACTATGGCTACACCTTC
CASSHGTPSYYGYTF
>TRBD2|TRBJ2-7|14|few|TRBV7-2
TGTGCCAGCAGCTCCAGCGGGGCAAGCCACGAGCAGTACTTC
CASSSSGASHEQYF
>TRBD1|TRBJ2-3|15|NA|TRBV6-5
TGTGCCAGCAGATCCCAGGGGGCTAGCACAGATACGCAGTATTTT
CASRSQGASTDTQYF
>TRBD2|TRBJ2-1|15|NA|TRBV20-1
TGCAGTGCTAACGCGGGAGTACCTCGAAATGACGGGCAGTTCTTC
CSANAGVPRNDGQFF
>NA|TRBJ2-7|13|few|TRBV20-1
TGCAGTGCTCCAGGGACTCTTTCCTACGAGCAGTACTTC
CSAPGTLSYEQYF
>TRBD1|TRBJ2-5|16|NA|TRBV7-9
TGTGCCAGCAGCTTAGCGCGTGGGACAGACCAAGAGACCCAGTACTTC
CASSLARGTDQETQYF
>TRBD2|TRBJ2-7|15|once|TRBV7-8
TGTGCCAGCAGCTTTATGGGGGGGTTTGGAGACGAGCAGTACTTC
CASSFMGGFGDEQYF
>NA|TRBJ2-3|16|NA|TRBV12-3/TRBV12-4
TGTGCCAGCAGTCGCCCCTCGGCGGGTACCACAGATACGCAGTATTTT
CASSRPSAGTTDTQYF
>TRBD1|TRBJ2-7|14|NA|TRBV20-1
TGCAGTGCCCCCGACAGGGGGATCTCCTACGAGCAGTACTTC
CSAPDRGISYEQYF
>NA|TRBJ2-7|15|NA|TRBV10-3
TGTGCCATCAGTGATAGCACAGGACCCTCCTACGAGCAGTACTTC
CAISDSTGPSYEQYF
>TRBD1|TRBJ1-4|15|NA|TRBV9
TGTGCCAGCAGCGCCGGGACAGGGGAAAATGAAAAACTGTTTTTT
CASSAGTGENEKLFF
>NA|TRBJ1-2|12|NA|TRBV6-6
TGTGCCAGCAGTCCTCCGGACAGTGGCTACACCTTC
CASSPPDSGYTF
>NA|TRBJ2-7|11|few|TRBV20-1
TGCAGTGTACCCGGGTACTACGAGCAGTACTTC
CSVPGYYEQYF
>NA|TRBJ2-5|14|NA|TRBV5-1
TGCGCCAGCAGCAGCGGGACACACCAAGAGACCCAGTACTTC
CASSSGTHQETQYF
>NA|TRBJ2-5|13|few|TRBV6-2/TRBV6-3
TGTGCCACCCTAGGGGGGCCACAAGAGACCCAGTACTTC
CATLGGPQETQYF
>NA|TRBJ2-2|10|few|TRBV12-3/TRBV12-4
TGTGCCAGCAGTTTGGAGCATCTGTTTTTT
CASSLEHLFF
>NA|TRBJ2-6|16|once|TRBV4-1
TGCGCCAGCAGCCTAACAGGGACCTCTGGGGCCAACGTCCTGACTTTC
CASSLTGTSGANVLTF
>NA|TRBJ2-7|14|NA|TRBV11-2
TGTGCCAGCGGCTCCCGGGGGAACCCCTACGAGCAGTACTTC
CASGSRGNPYEQYF
>NA|TRBJ2-3|14|many|TRBV29-1
TGCAGCGGGAGGCAGGCCAGTGGCACAGATACGCAGTATTTT
CSGRQASGTDTQYF
>TRBD1|TRBJ2-7|13|NA|TRBV20-1
TGCAGTGCTGCAGGACAGGGGGCCTACGAGCAGTACTTC
CSAAGQGAYEQYF
>NA|TRBJ1-1|15|NA|TRBV4-1
TGCGCCAGCAGCCAAGGTTTCGGGGTAGCGGCTGAAGCTTTCTTT
CASSQGFGVAAEAFF
>NA|TRBJ1-6|14|few|TRBV7-2
TGTGCCAGCAGCTTACTGGGGAAATTCTCACCCCTCCACTTT
CASSLLGKFSPLHF
>TRBD2|TRBJ2-1|15|NA|TRBV29-1
TGCAGCTCCTTCGTTGCTGGCGGGAGCAGGTATGAGCAGTTCTTC
CSSFVAGGSRYEQFF
>TRBD2|TRBJ2-1|14|NA|TRBV20-1
TGCAGTGCAAGGGGCCCTAAAGCGGGAGTTGAGCAGTTCTTC
CSARGPKAGVEQFF
>TRBD1|TRBJ2-1|15|NA|TRBV25-1
TGTGCCAGCAGTGAATTGGGACAGCACTACAATGAGCAGTTCTTC
CASSELGQHYNEQFF
>NA|TRBJ2-7|12|NA|TRBV28
TGTGCCAGCAGCACTCTTAAGGGCGAGCAGTACTTC
CASSTLKGEQYF
>TRBD2|TRBJ2-1|13|NA|TRBV6-2/TRBV6-3
TGTGCCAGCTTGCTAGCGGGAGCGGTTGAGCAGTTCTTC
CASLLAGAVEQFF
>NA|TRBJ2-7|14|few|TRBV7-9
TGTGCCAGCAGCAAAGGCCAGGGTGGAAACGAGCAGTACTTC
CASSKGQGGNEQYF
>TRBD1|TRBJ1-2|15|once|TRBV5-6
TGTGCCAGCAGCTTACGACAGGGACTTGTAGATGGCTACACCTTC
CASSLRQGLVDGYTF
>TRBD1|TRBJ2-7|15|NA|TRBV2
TGTGCCAGTTTTGAGCCGGGACAGTGGTTTTACGAGCAGTACTTC
CASFEPGQWFYEQYF
>NA|TRBJ2-3|16|NA|TRBV9
TGTGCCAGCAGCGTAGTCTCGGCGGGAAGCACAGATACGCAGTATTTT
CASSVVSAGSTDTQYF
>TRBD1|TRBJ2-7|13|NA|TRBV29-1
TGCAGCGTTGAGGGGGACAGCTCCTACGAGCAGTACTTC
CSVEGDSSYEQYF
>NA|TRBJ1-2|15|NA|TRBV3-1
TGTGCCAGCAGCCAAGGTCCGGGGCTGGGCTATGGCTACACCTTC
CASSQGPGLGYGYTF
>TRBD2|TRBJ2-1|17|few|TRBV27
TGTGCCAGCAGTTTAGAAGTAGCGGGAGGCCGCGATTTGGAGCAGTTCTTC
CASSLEVAGGRDLEQFF
>NA|TRBJ2-7|14|few|TRBV21-1
TGTGCCAGCAGGAAGACTAGCGGGATTTACGAGCAGTACTTC
CASRKTSGIYEQYF
>NA|TRBJ2-5|14|NA|TRBV11-2
TGTGCCAGCAGCTTCAGCAGGATGAGGGAGACCCAGTACTTC
CASSFSRMRETQYF
>TRBD2|TRBJ2-3|14|NA|TRBV7-2
TGTGCCAGCAGCCGGACTAGTGCCACAGATACGCAGTATTTT
CASSRTSATDTQYF
>TRBD1|TRBJ1-5|14|NA|TRBV29-1
TGCAGCGCTACGACAGGGGGGAGCAATCAGCCCCAGCATTTT
CSATTGGSNQPQHF
>NA|TRBJ2-1|19|NA|TRBV25-1
TGTGCCAGCAGTGAGTTTATCTCCCCCCGGGGACGGTTGGAGGAGACCCAGTTCTTC
CASSEFISPRGRLEETQFF
>TRBD1|TRBJ1-2|15|NA|TRBV4-2
TGTGCCAGCAGCCAGGAAAGACAGGGACGGTATGGCTACACCTTC
CASSQERQGRYGYTF
>NA|TRBJ2-5|13|few|TRBV20-1
TGCAGGCCCGAGTTAGGGGAGGAAGAGACCCAGTACTTC
CRPELGEEETQYF
>NA|TRBJ2-4|14|NA|TRBV7-9
TGTGCCAGCAGTTTCGGGGCGGCCAAAAACATTCAGTACTTC
CASSFGAAKNIQYF
>NA|TRBJ1-5|15|NA|TRBV3-1
TGTGCCAGCAGCCAAGGGGGGGCCCGCAATCAGCCCCAGCATTTT
CASSQGGARNQPQHF
>TRBD2|TRBJ2-1|20|few|TRBV25-1
TGTGCCAGCAGTGAAGGCACTTTGTCTAGCGGTAGCGGCTCCTACAATGAGCAGTTCTTC
CASSEGTLSSGSGSYNEQFF
>TRBD1|TRBJ1-1|17|few|TRBV7-9
TGTGCCAGCAGCTTAGCCCAGGGGACAGTGCTGCACACTGAAGCTTTCTTT
CASSLAQGTVLHTEAFF
>NA|TRBJ2-7|17|NA|TRBV7-2
TGTGCCAGCAGCTTAGGCCACCCCGGCAGGGTACTCGACGAGCAGTACTTC
CASSLGHPGRVLDEQYF
>NA|TRBJ2-7|14|once|TRBV5-6
TGTGCCAGCAGCCAGCCCGGCAGGGGGGACGAGCAGTACTTC
CASSQPGRGDEQYF
>NA|TRBJ1-2|13|few|TRBV7-2
TGTGCCAGACGCAGGGAGGGGAACTATGGCTACACCTTC
CARRREGNYGYTF
>NA|TRBJ2-1|17|NA|TRBV18
TGTGCCAGCTCACCAAAGGGGGAGGGAGGACCCTACAATGAGCAGTTCTTC
CASSPKGEGGPYNEQFF
>TRBD2|TRBJ2-1|16|NA|TRBV3-1
TGTGCCAGCAGCCAATCCGGGACTAGCGTTCGGAATGAGCAGTTCTTC
CASSQSGTSVRNEQFF
>TRBD2|TRBJ2-3|16|NA|TRBV27
TGTGCCAGCAGTTCCTCAGCGGGAGTGTTCACAGATACGCAGTATTTT
CASSSSAGVFTDTQYF
>NA|TRBJ2-7|13|NA|TRBV3-1
TGTGCCAGCAGCTCAGACCGCCTGGGAGGGCAGTACTTC
CASSSDRLGGQYF
>NA|TRBJ2-7|14|NA|TRBV9
TGTGCCAGCAGCGGGGGGACCGGGGTGTACGAGCAGTACTTC
CASSGGTGVYEQYF